This note documents a single TCR beta chain sequence. This record comes from a study of neoadjuvant nivolumab and ipilimumab in lung cancer. The V and J ends lost 1 base and 7 bases respectively, with 14 bases between them. From germline, CDR1 is SNHLY and CDR2 FYNNEI. The CDR3 totals 15 residues. TCRdb's table, derived via immunoSEQ multiplex PCR, lists solely in-frame clones and lacks some. The top ten clones hold approximately 8.6% of a sample with about 26,000 clones, about 81% of them seen once. This specimen consisted of tumor tissue, obtained after neoadjuvant nivolumab, alone or with ipilimumab, at or shortly before surgery. The chain has TRBV2 and TRBJ2-4; no firm D call. The receptor comes from an adult with non-small cell lung cancer. CDR3 loop: CASSEGADRGNIQYF. The DNA of the CDR3 is TGTGCCAGCAGTGAAGGGGCGGACCGAGGTAACATTCAGTACTTC.